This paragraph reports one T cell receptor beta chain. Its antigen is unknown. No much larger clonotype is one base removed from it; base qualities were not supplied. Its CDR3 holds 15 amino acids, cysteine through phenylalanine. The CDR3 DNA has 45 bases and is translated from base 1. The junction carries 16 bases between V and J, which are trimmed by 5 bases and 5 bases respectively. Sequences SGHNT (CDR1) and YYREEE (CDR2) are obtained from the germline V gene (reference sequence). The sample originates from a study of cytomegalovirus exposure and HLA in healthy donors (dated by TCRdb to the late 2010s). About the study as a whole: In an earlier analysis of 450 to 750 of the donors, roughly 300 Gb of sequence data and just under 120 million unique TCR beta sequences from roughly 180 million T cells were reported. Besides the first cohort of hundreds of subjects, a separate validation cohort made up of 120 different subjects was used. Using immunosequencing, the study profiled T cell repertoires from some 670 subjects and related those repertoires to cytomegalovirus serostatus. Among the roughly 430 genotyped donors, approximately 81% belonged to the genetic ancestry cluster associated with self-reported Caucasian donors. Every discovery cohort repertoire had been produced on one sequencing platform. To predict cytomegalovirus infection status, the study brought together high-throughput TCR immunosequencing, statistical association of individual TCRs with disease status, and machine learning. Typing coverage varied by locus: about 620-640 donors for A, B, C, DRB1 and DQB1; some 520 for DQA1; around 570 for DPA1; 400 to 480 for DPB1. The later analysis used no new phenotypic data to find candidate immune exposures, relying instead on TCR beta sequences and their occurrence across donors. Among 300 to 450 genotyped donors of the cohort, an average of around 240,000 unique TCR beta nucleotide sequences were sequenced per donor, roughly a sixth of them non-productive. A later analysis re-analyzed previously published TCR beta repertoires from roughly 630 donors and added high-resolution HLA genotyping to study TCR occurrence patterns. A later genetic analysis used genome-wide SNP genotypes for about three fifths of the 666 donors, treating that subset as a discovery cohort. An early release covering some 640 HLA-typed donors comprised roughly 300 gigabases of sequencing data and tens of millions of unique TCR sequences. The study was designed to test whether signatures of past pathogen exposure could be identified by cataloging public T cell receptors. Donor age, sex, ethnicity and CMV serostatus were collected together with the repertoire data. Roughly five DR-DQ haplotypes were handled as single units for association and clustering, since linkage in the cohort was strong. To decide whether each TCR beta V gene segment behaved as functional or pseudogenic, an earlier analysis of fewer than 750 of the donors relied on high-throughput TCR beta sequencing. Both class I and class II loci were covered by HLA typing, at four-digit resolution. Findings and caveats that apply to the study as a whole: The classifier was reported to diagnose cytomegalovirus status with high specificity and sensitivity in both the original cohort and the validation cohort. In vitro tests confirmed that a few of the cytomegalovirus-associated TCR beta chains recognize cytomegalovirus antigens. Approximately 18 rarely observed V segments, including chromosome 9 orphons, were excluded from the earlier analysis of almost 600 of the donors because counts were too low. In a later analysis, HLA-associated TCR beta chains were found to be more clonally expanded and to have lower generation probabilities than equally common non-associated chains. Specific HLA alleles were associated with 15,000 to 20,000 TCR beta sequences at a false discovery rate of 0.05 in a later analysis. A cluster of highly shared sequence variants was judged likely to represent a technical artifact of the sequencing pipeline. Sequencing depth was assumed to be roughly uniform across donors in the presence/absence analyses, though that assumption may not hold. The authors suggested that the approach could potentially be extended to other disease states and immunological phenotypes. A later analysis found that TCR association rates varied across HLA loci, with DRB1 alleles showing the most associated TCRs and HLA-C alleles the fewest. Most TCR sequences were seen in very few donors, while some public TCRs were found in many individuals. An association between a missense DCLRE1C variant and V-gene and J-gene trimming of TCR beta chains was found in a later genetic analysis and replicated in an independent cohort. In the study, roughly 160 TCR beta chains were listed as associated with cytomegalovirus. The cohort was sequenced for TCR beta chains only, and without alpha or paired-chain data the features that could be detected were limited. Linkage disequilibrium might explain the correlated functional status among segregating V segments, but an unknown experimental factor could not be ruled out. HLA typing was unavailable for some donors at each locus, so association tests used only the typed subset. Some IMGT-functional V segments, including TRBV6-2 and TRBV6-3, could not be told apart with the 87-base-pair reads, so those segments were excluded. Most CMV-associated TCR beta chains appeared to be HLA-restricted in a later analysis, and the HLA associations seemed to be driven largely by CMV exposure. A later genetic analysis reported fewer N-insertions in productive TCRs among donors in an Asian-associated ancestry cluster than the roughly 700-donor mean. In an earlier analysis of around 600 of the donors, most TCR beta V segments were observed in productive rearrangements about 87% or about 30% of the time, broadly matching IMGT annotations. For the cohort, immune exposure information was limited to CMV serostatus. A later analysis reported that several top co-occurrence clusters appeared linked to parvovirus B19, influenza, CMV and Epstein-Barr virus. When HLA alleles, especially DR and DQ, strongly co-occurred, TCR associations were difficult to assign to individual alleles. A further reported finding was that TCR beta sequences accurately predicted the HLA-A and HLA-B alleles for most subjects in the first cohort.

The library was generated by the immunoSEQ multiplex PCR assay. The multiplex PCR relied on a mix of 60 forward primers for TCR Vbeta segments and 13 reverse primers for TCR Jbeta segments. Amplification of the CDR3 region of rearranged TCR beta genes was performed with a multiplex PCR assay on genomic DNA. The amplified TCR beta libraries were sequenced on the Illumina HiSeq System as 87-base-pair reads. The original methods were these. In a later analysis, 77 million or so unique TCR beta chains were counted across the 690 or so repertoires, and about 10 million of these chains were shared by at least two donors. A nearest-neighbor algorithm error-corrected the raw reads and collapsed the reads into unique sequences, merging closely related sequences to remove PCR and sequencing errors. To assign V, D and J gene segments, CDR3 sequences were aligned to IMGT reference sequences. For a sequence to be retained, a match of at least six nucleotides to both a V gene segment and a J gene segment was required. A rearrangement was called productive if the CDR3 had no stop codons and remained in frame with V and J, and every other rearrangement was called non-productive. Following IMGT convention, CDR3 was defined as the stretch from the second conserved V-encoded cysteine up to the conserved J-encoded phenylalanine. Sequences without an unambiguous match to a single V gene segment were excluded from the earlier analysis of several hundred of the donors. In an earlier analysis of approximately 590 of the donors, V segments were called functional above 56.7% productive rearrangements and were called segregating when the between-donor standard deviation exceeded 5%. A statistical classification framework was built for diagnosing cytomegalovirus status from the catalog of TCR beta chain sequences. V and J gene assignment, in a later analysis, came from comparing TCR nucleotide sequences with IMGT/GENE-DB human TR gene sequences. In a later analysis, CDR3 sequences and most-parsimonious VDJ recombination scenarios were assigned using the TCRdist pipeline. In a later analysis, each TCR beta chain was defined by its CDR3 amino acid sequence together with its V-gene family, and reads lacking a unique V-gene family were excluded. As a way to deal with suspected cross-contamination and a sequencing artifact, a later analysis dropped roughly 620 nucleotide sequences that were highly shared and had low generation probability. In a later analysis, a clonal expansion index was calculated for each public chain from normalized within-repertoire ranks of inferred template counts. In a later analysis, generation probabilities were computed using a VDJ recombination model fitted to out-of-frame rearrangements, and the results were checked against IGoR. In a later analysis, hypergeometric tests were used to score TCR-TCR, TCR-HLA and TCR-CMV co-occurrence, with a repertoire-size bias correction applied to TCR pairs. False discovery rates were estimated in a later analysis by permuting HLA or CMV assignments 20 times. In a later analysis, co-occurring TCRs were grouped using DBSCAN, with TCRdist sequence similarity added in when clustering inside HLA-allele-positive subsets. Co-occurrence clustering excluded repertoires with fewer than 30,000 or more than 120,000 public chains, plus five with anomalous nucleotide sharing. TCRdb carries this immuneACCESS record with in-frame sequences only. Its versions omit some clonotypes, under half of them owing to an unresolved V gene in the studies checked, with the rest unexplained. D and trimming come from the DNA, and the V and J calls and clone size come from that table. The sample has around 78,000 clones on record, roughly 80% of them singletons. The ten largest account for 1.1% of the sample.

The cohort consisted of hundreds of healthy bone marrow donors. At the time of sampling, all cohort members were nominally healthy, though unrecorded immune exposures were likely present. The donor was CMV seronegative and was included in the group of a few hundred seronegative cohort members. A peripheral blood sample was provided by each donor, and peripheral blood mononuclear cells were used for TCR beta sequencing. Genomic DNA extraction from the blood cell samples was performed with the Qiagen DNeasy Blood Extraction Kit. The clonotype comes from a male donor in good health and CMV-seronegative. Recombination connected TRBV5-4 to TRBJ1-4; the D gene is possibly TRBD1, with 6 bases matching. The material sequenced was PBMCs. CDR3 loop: CASSTGTTSNEKLFF. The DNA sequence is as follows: TGTGCCAGCAGTACAGGGACCACCAGCAATGAAAAACTGTTTTTT.